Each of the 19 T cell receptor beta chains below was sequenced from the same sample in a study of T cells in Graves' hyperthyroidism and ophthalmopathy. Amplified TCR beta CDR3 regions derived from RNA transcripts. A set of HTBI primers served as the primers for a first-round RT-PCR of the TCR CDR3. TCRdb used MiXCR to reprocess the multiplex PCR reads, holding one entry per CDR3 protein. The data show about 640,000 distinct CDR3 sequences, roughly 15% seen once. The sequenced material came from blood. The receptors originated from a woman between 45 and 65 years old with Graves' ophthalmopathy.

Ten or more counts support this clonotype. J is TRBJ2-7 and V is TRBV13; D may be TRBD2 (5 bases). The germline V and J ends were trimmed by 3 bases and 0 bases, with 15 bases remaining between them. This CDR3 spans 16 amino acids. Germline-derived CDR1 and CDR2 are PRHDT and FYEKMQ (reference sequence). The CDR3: CASSFSVGAASYEQYF. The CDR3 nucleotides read TGTGCCAGCAGCTTTTCTGTTGGAGCGGCCTCCTACGAGCAGTACTTC.

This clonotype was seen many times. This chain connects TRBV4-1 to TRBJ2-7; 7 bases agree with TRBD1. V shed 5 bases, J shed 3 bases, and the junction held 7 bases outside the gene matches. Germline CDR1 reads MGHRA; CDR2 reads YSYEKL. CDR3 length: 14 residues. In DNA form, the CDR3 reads TGCGCCAGCAGCTTCGAGGGACAGATCTACGAGCAGTACTTC. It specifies CASSFEGQIYEQYF.

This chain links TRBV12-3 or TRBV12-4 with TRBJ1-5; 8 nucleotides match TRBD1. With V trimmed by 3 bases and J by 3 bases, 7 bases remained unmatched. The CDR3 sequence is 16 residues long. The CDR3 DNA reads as TGTGCCAGCAGTTTGAGCAGGGGGCCTATCAATCAGCCCCAGCATTTT. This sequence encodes CASSLSRGPINQPQHF.

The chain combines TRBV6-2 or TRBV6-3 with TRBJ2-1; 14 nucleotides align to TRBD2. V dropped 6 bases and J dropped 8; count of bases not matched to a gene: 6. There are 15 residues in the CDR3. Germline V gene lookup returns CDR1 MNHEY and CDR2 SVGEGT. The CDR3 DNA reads TGTGCCAGCAGCCCGACTAGCGGGGGGGCCCATGAGCAGTTCTTC. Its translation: CASSPTSGGAHEQFF.

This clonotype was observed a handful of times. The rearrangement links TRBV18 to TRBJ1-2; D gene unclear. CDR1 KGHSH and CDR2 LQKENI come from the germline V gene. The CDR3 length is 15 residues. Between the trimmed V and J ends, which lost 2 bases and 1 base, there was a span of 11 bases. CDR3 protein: CASSPTASNNYGYTF. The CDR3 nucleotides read TGTGCCAGCTCACCAACAGCTAGTAATAACTATGGCTACACCTTC.

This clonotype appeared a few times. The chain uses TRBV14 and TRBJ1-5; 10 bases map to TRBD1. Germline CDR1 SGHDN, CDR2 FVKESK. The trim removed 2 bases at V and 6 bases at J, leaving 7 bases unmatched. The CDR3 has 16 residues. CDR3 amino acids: CASSQPTGGLGQPQHF. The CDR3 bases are TGTGCCAGCAGCCAACCGACAGGGGGCTTAGGTCAGCCCCAGCATTTT.

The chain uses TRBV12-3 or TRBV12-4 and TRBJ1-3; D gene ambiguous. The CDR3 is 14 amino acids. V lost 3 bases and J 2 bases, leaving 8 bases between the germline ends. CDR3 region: CASSFGAAGNTIYF. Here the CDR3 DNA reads TGTGCCAGCAGTTTTGGAGCGGCTGGAAACACCATATATTTT.

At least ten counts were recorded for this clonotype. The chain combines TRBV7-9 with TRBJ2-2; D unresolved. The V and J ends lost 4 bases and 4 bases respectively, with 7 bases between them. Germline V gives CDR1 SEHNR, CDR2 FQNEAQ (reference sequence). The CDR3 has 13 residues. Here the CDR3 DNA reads TGTGCCAGCAGCTCCGATGCCACCGGGGAGCTGTTTTTT. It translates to CASSSDATGELFF.

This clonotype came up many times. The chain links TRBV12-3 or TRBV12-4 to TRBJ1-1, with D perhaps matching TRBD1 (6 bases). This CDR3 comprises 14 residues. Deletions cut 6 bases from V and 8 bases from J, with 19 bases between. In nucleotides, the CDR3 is TGTGCCAGCAGCCCCCCGGTCACAGGGAGGGAAGCTTTCTTT. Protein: CASSPPVTGREAFF.

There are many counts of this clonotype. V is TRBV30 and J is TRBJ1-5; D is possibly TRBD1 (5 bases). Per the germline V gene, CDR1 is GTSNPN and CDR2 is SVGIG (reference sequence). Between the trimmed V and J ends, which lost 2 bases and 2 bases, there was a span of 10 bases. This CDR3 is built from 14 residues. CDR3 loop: CAWSSRVGNQPQHF. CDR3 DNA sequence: TGTGCCTGGAGTTCCAGGGTTGGCAATCAGCCCCAGCATTTT.

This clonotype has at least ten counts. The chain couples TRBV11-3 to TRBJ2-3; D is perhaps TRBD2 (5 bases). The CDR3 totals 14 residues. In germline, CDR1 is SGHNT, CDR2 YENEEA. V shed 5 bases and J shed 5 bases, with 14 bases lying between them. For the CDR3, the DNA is TGTGCCAGCAGCGGTGAGGAGGTTCGAGATACGCAGTATTTT. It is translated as CASSGEEVRDTQYF.

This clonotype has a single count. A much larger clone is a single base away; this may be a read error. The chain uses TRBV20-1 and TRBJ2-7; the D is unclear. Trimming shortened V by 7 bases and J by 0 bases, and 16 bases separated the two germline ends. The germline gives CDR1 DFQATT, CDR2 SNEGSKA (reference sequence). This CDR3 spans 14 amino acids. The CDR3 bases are TGCAGTGTCCCCCCACCTCCCAGCTCCTACGAGCAGTACTTC. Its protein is CSVPPPPSSYEQYF.

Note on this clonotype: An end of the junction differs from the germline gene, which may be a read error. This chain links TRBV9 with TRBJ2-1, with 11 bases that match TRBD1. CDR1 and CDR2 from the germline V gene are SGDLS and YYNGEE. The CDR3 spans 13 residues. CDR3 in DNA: TGTGCCAGCGGACGGACAGGGGGCAATGAGCACTTCTTC. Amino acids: CASGRTGGNEHFF.

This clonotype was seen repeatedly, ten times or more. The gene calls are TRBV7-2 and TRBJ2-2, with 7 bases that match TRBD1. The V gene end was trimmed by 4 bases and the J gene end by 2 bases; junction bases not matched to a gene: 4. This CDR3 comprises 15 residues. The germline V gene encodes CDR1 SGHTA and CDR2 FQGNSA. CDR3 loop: CASSYDRVNTGELFF. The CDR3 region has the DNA TGTGCCAGCAGCTACGACAGGGTAAACACCGGGGAGCTGTTTTTT.

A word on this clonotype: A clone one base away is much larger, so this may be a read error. CDR3 bases: TGTGCCAGCAGCTTAGCGGCGAAGGGCGGGACCCTCAGTGGGCAGTTCTTC. Translated: CASSLAAKGGTLSGQFF. This sequence joins TRBV7-9 and TRBJ2-1; D might be TRBD2 (6 bases). The germline V and J ends were trimmed by 0 bases and 12 bases, with 24 bases remaining between them. This CDR3 region has 17 residues. Germline V gene lookup returns CDR1 SEHNR and CDR2 FQNEAQ (reference sequence).

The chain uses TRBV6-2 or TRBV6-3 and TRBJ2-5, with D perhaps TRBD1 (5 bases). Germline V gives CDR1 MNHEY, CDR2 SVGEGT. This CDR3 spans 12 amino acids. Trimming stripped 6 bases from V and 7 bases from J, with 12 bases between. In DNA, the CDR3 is TGTGCCAGCAGGGACACAGTTGGGACCCAGTACTTC. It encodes CASRDTVGTQYF.

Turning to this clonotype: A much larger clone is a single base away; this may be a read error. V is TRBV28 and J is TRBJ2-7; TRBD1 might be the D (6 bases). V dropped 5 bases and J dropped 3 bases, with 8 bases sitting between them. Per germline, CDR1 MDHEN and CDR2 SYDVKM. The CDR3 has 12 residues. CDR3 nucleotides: TGTGCCAGCAGTAAGACAGGCTACGAGCAGTACTTC. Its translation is CASSKTGYEQYF. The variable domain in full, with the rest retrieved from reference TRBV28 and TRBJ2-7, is DVKVTQSSRYLVKRTGEKVFLECVQDMDHENMFWYRQDPGLGLRLIYFSYDVKMKEKGDIPEGYSVSREKKERFSLILESASTNQTSMYLCASSKTGYEQYFGPGTRLTVT.

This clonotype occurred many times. In DNA form, the CDR3 reads TGTGCCAGCAGTTTATTTGCGGGAGGTTCCTCTGGGGCCAACGTCCTGACTTTC. Translated: CASSLFAGGSSGANVLTF. The V gene is TRBV12-3 or TRBV12-4, the J gene TRBJ2-6; 8 bases align to TRBD2. J lost 0 bases, V lost 2 bases, and 6 bases had no gene match. The CDR3 spans 18 residues.

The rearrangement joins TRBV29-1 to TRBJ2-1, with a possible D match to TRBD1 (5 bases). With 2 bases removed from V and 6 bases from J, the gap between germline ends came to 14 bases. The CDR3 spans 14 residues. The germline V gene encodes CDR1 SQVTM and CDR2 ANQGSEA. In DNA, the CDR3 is TGCAGCGTTGAACGATGGCAGGGTGGCAATGAGCAGTTCTTC. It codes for CSVERWQGGNEQFF.